This T cell receptor (beta chain) was identified in a study of CD8+ T cells in alopecia areata. Overall study results and limits: Researchers report lesional scalp, most notably alopecia totalis/universalis, outstripped normal scalp in clonality. Compared with mice, patients displayed less clear TCR sharing, possibly for HLA-related reasons. Besides other cells, scalp samples also yield sequences of resident alphabeta T cells from normal skin.

Extracted RNA was reverse transcribed into cDNA, the sequencing template. Measured with immunoSEQ multiplex PCR; TCRdb has only the in-frame clones, and not every one. The sample holds roughly 140,000 clones, less than 75% seen once. The CDR3 totals 14 residues. In germline, CDR1 is SGHDT, CDR2 YYEEEE. V lost 4 bases, J lost 5 bases, and 13 bases lay in between. Turning to this clone: The antigen remains undetermined.

Sorting of CD4+ and CD8+ T cells was performed on PBMCs. The sequenced sample was CD8+ T cells sorted from blood. The receptor comes from a human donor in good health. This sequence joins TRBV5-6 and TRBJ2-1; D perhaps matches TRBD1 (6 bases). The chain's CDR3 is CASSIAYRDNEQFF. DNA for the CDR3: TGTGCCAGCAGCATTGCATACAGGGACAATGAGCAGTTCTTC.